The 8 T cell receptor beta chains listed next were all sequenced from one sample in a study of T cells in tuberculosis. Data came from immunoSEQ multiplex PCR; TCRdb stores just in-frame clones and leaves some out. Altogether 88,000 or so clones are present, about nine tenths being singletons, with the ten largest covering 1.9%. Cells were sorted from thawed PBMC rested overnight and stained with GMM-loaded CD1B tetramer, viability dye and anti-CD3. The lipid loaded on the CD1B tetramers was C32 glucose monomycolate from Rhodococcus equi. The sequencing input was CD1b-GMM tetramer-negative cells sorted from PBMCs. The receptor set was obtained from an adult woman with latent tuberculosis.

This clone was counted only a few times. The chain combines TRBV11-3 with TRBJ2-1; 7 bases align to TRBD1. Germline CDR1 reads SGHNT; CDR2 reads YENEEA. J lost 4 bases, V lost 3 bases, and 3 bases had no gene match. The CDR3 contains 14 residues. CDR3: CASSLGQTYNEQFF. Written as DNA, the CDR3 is TGTGCCAGCAGCTTGGGACAGACTTACAATGAGCAGTTCTTC. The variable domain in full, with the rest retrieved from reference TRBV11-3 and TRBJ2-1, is EAGVVQSPRYKIIEKKQPVAFWCNPISGHNTLYWYLQNLGQGPELLIRYENEEAVDDSQLPKDRFSAERLKGVDSTLKIQPAELGDSAVYLCASSLGQTYNEQFFGPGTRLTVL.

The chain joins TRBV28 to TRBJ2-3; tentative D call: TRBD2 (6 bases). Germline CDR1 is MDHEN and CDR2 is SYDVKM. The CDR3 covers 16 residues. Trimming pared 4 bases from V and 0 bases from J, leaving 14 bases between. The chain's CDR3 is CASSSIAEPSTDTQYF. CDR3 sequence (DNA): TGTGCCAGCAGTTCCATAGCGGAACCAAGCACAGATACGCAGTATTTT.

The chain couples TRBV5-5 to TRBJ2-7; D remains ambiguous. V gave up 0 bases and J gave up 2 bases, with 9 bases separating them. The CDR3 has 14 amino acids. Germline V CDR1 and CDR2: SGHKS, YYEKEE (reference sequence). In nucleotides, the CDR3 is TGTGCCAGCAGCTTGGCCTACAGCCCCTACGAGCAGTACTTC. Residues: CASSLAYSPYEQYF.

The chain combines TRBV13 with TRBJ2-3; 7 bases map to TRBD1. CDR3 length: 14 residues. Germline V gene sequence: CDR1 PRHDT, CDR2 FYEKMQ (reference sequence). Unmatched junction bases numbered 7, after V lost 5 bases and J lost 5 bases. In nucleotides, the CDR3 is TGTGCCAGCAGCCTAAAGGGGGCCGGAGATACGCAGTATTTT. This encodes CASSLKGAGDTQYF.

For the CDR3, the DNA is TGTGCCAGCAGTTCAGGGGCGCGTATTTCGTACACCTTC. Amino acid sequence: CASSSGARISYTF. The rearrangement links TRBV27 to TRBJ1-2; D possibly corresponds to TRBD1 (6 bases). This CDR3 is built from 13 residues. The V gene's germline CDR1 is MNHEY and CDR2 SMNVEV (reference sequence). Trimming stripped 4 bases from V and 11 bases from J, with 17 bases between.

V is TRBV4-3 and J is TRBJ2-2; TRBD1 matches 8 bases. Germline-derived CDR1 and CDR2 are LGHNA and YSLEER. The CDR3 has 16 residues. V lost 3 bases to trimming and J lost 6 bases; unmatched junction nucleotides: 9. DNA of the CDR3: TGCGCCAGCAGCCAGAATGGACAGGGTCGGCCCGGGGAGCTGTTTTTT. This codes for CASSQNGQGRPGELFF.

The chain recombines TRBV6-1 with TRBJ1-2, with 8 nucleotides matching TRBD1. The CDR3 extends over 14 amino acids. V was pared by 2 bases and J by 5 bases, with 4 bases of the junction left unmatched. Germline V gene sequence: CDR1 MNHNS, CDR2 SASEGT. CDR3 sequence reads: CASSESGTGYGYTF. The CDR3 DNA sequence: TGTGCCAGCAGTGAATCCGGGACAGGTTATGGCTACACCTTC.

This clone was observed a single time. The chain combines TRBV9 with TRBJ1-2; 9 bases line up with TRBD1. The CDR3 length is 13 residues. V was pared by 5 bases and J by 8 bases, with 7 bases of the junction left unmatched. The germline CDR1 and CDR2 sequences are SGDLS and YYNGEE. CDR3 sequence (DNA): TGTGCCAGCAGTGTACAGGGGGCGTGGGGCTACACCTTC. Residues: CASSVQGAWGYTF.